One sample yielded the 26 T cell receptor beta chains listed below, sequenced in a study of tumor-infiltrating lymphocytes in primary liver carcinoma. Production of TCR beta cDNA used approximately 480 ng total RNA together with a constant-region primer. The TCR beta library was amplified through three nested multiplex PCR rounds in a modified ARM-PCR procedure. The first two PCR rounds, approximately 10 cycles each, used TRBV1-TRBV30 forward primers and a C-beta reverse primer. TCRdb called the multiplex PCR reads again in MiXCR, with one record for every CDR3 protein. The data contain approximately 210,000 distinct CDR3 sequences, around 60% of them singletons. Unsorted whole blood supplied the RNA, and germline DNA was extracted too. The sample comprised peripheral blood. The receptor source for this set is a woman aged 60 to 75 with primary liver carcinoma and hepatitis B virus infection.

This clonotype was detected many times. The rearrangement links TRBV29-1 to TRBJ1-1, with D perhaps TRBD1 (5 bases). CDR1 is SQVTM, CDR2 ANQGSEA, per germline. Trimming removed 7 bases from V and 0 bases from J, with 15 bases in between. This CDR3 is 14 amino acids long. The CDR3 DNA reads TGCAGCGCAACAACGCGACAGTTGAACACTGAAGCTTTCTTT. It encodes CSATTRQLNTEAFF.

A few counts support this clonotype. This chain uses TRBV11-2 with TRBJ2-3, with D possibly being TRBD1 (6 bases). The CDR3 totals 16 residues. Germline V gene sequence: CDR1 SGHAT, CDR2 FQNNGV. V lost 5 bases and J lost 2, with 17 bases in between. CDR3 DNA: TGTGCCAGCAGCCCAGGGGTGGTGACTCACACAGATACGCAGTATTTT. Its translation: CASSPGVVTHTDTQYF.

This clonotype was seen many times. This chain connects TRBV5-6 to TRBJ1-5; D ambiguous. CDR1 and CDR2 from the germline V gene are SGHDT and YYEEEE. This CDR3 is built from 16 residues. V lost 0 bases, J lost 5 bases, and 15 bases lay in between. The CDR3 is CASSLAPSGWDQPQHF. Written as DNA, the CDR3 is TGTGCCAGCAGCTTGGCCCCCTCGGGGTGGGATCAGCCCCAGCATTTT.

In its sample, this clonotype was seen once. Given a much more abundant clone one base away, this may be a read error. The chain is built from TRBV6-1 and TRBJ2-1; D ambiguous. The CDR3 extends over 13 amino acids. Germline CDR1 reads MNHNS; CDR2 reads SASEGT. The V end lost 3 bases, the J end lost 6 bases, and 9 bases lay between the germline ends. CDR3: CASSELSLNEQFF. CDR3 DNA sequence: TGTGCCAGCAGTGAGTTGTCTCTCAATGAGCAGTTCTTC.

Turning to this clonotype: A read error may produce the germline difference seen at one junction end. This rearrangement joins TRBV10-3 to TRBJ2-1; D uncertain. The CDR3 length is 13 residues. Germline V gene data show CDR1 as ENHRY and CDR2 as SYGVKD. The CDR3 reads CVITESSYIEQFF. CDR3 sequence (DNA): TGTGTCATCACGGAAAGCTCCTACATTGAGCAGTTCTTC.

Concerning this clonotype: At one end the junction does not follow the germline gene, possibly because of a read error. This rearrangement joins TRBV6-5 to TRBJ1-2; 7 nucleotides agree with TRBD1. Looked up from germline, CDR1 is MNHEY and CDR2 is SVGAGI. This CDR3 contains 13 residues. The CDR3, as DNA: TGTGCCAGCAGGAGTACAGGGGACTATGGCTACATCTTC. It encodes CASRSTGDYGYIF.

For this clonotype: This may come from a read error, since a much larger clone is one base off. The chain combines TRBV28 with TRBJ2-3; D gene unclear. The J call is in doubt because the DNA end fits TRBJ1-5 better. The CDR3 totals 12 residues. Germline CDR1 is MDHEN and CDR2 is SYDVKM. CDR3 protein: CASSPWEDTQHF. The CDR3 nucleotides are TGTGCCAGCAGTCCCTGGGAAGATACGCAGCATTTT.

A word on this clonotype: A much larger clone lies a single base off, so this may be a read error. For the CDR3, the DNA is TGCGCCAGCAGTCCAAATGTCGGGTTGGGCGATGAGCAGTTCTTC. Encoded protein: CASSPNVGLGDEQFF. The chain links TRBV10-1 to TRBJ2-1; D is uncertain. Trimming cost V 5 bases and J 8 bases, with 19 bases left between them. CDR1 is WNHNN, CDR2 SYGVQD, per germline (reference sequence). The length of the CDR3 is 15 residues.

This chain connects TRBV5-1 to TRBJ2-7; possible D gene TRBD2, 6 bases. Trimming cost V 5 bases and J 2 bases, with 14 bases left between them. Germline assignment: CDR1 SGHRS and CDR2 YFSETQ. The CDR3 runs to 14 residues. The CDR3 DNA reads TGCGCCAGCAGTGGGCAGGCGGGGACCTACGAGCAGTACTTC. The encoded protein is CASSGQAGTYEQYF.

The chain is built from TRBV28 and TRBJ2-1; D may be TRBD2 (6 bases). The CDR3 totals 22 residues. CDR1 and CDR2 (germline): MDHEN, SYDVKM. V shed 5 bases and J shed 6 bases, with 38 bases lying between them. This CDR3 is CASSQVARLWAGLFVHVNEQFF. The CDR3 DNA reads as TGTGCCAGCAGTCAAGTGGCCCGGTTGTGGGCGGGACTGTTTGTACATGTCAATGAGCAGTTCTTC.

The chain links TRBV5-4 to TRBJ2-7; D is perhaps TRBD1 or TRBD2 (5 bases each). Trimming cost V 4 bases and J 2 bases, with 16 bases left between them. This CDR3 spans 15 amino acids. Germline lookup yields CDR1 SGHNT and CDR2 YYREEE (reference sequence). In nucleotides, the CDR3 is TGTGCCAGCAGCCCCCACGGGGACGGGACCTACGAGCAGTACTTC. It translates to CASSPHGDGTYEQYF.

In this sample, this clonotype turned up a few times. The chain uses TRBV1 and TRBJ2-3; no check of the table's D call, TRBD2, against the DNA was made. TRBV1 constitutes a pseudogene. CDR3 length: 16 residues. CDR3 DNA sequence: TGCACCAGCAGCCAAGCACAGCGGGAGAGCACAGATACGCAGTATTTT. Translation gives CTSSQAQRESTDTQYF.

The chain has TRBV15 and TRBJ2-1, with TRBD2 matching over 7 bases. Per the germline V gene, CDR1 is LNHNV and CDR2 is YYDKDF (reference sequence). This CDR3 contains 17 residues. V trimming: 0 bases; J trimming: 8 bases; junction bases outside the gene matches: 13. The CDR3 is CATSRDTGGLSYDEQFF. In nucleotides, the CDR3 is TGTGCCACCAGCAGAGACACGGGAGGTTTATCTTATGATGAGCAGTTCTTC.

By frequency in the sample, this clonotype is medium-sized. The rearrangement joins TRBV11-2 to TRBJ2-7; a weak D match, TRBD1 (6 bases). V gave up 1 base and J gave up 3 bases, with 10 bases separating them. Per germline, CDR1 SGHAT and CDR2 FQNNGV. This CDR3 contains 14 residues. The CDR3 DNA is TGTGCCAGCAGCTTAGGAGTCAGGGGCTACGAGCAGTACTTC. Encoded protein: CASSLGVRGYEQYF.

Concerning this clonotype: With a much larger clone just one base away, this may be a read error. V and J are TRBV11-2 and TRBJ2-2; no clear D. The V gene's germline CDR1 is SGHAT and CDR2 FQNNGV. The CDR3 consists of 14 residues. DNA of the CDR3: TGTACCAGCAGCTTAGTCTCGGGTCACGGGGAGCTGTTTTTT. Its translation: CTSSLVSGHGELFF.

With respect to this clonotype: One junction end disagrees with the germline gene, perhaps due to a read error. The chain recombines TRBV5-1 with TRBJ1-1; 7 bases match TRBD1. Germline V CDR1 and CDR2: SGHRS, YFSETQ. The CDR3 is made up of 14 amino acids. CDR3 sequence reads: CASSLGTANTEVFF. CDR3 DNA: TGTGCCAGCAGCTTAGGGACAGCGAACACTGAAGTTTTCTTT.

This clonotype was recorded many times. This sequence joins TRBV6-1 and TRBJ1-5; D ambiguous. Looked up from germline, CDR1 is MNHNS and CDR2 is SASEGT. The CDR3 has 17 amino acids. Between the trimmed V and J ends, which lost 3 bases and 0 bases, there was a span of 15 bases. DNA for the CDR3: TGTGCCAGCAGTGACCGCCGGGGATCTGGTAGCAATCAGCCCCAGCATTTT. Its protein is CASSDRRGSGSNQPQHF.

Worth noting for this clonotype: This may be a read error: a much more frequent sequence differs by one nucleotide. The chain is built from TRBV4-1 and TRBJ2-7, with D hard to call. The CDR3 sequence is 13 residues long. Germline V gives CDR1 MGHRA, CDR2 YSYEKL. CDR3 sequence: CAGSPGGRHEQYF. For the CDR3, the DNA is TGCGCCGGCAGCCCCGGTGGAAGACACGAGCAGTACTTC.

This clonotype was recorded many times. CDR3 amino acids: CASTRRGQETQYF. The CDR3 region has the DNA TGTGCCAGCACCCGACGGGGCCAAGAGACCCAGTACTTC. The chain couples TRBV12-3 or TRBV12-4 to TRBJ2-5; a possible D gene is TRBD2 (5 bases). V dropped 7 bases and J dropped 1 base, with 10 bases sitting between them. The CDR3 is made up of 13 amino acids.

As for this clonotype: Since a much larger clone is just one base distant, this may be a read error. CDR3 residues: CTSSEAASYGYTF. In nucleotides, the CDR3 is TGTACCAGCAGTGAAGCAGCCTCCTATGGCTACACCTTC. The gene calls are TRBV6-1 and TRBJ1-2; unclear D gene. The CDR3 runs 13 residues. Germline-derived CDR1 and CDR2 are MNHNS and SASEGT.

As concerns this clonotype: This may be a read error, as it is one base from a much larger clone. This sequence joins TRBV7-9 and TRBJ2-7; 10 bases agree with TRBD1. The CDR3 is made up of 15 amino acids. Germline V CDR1 and CDR2: SEHNR, FQNEAQ (reference sequence). The CDR3 bases are TGTGACAGCAGCTTAGAGACAGGGGGCTCTCACGAGCAGTACTTC. Translation: CDSSLETGGSHEQYF. The full variable domain, rest sourced from reference TRBV7-9 and TRBJ2-7, is DTGVSQNPRHKITKRGQNVTFRCDPISEHNRLYWYRQTLGQGPEFLTYFQNEAQLEKSRLLSDRFSAERPKGSFSTLEIQRTEQGDSAMYLCDSSLETGGSHEQYFGPGTRLTVT.

In DNA form, the CDR3 reads TGTGCCAGCAGTTTTCGGACAGATTCACCGAACTATGGCTACACCTTC. Translation: CASSFRTDSPNYGYTF. This chain joins TRBV28 and TRBJ1-2, with D maybe TRBD1 (6 bases). V was cut by 3 bases and J by 2 bases, with 16 bases left in between. Per the germline V gene, CDR1 is MDHEN and CDR2 is SYDVKM. This CDR3 comprises 16 residues.

For this clonotype: A read error may explain this, as a much larger clone is one base away. This sequence joins TRBV6-6 and TRBJ1-5, with a weak D call TRBD1 (5 bases). The V gene's germline CDR1 is MNHNY and CDR2 SVGAGI (reference sequence). CDR3 size: 15 residues. The V and J ends lost 6 bases and 6 bases respectively, with 18 bases between them. The CDR3 here is CASRAGIGVVQPQHF. The CDR3 nucleotides are TGTGCCAGCAGAGCCGGGATAGGGGTTGTTCAGCCCCAGCATTTT.

This chain connects TRBV30 to TRBJ2-3; D possibly corresponds to TRBD2 (5 bases). The CDR3 contains 16 residues. Trimming stripped 4 bases from V and 5 bases from J, with 22 bases between. From germline, CDR1 is GTSNPN and CDR2 SVGIG (reference sequence). The DNA for the CDR3 is TGTGCCTGGAACCGACTGACTAACCGGTCCGTAGATACGCAGTATTTT. Its translation: CAWNRLTNRSVDTQYF.

For this clonotype: Sequence at one end of the junction differs from germline and may be a read error. The J gene is TRBJ2-2, the V gene TRBV11-1; no definite D call. Germline V CDR1 and CDR2: SGHAT, FQDESV (reference sequence). The CDR3 extends over 14 amino acids. This chain's CDR3 is CASSLLSNTGELFF. The CDR3, as DNA: TGTGCTAGCAGCTTACTGTCGAACACCGGGGAGCTGTTTTTT.

Regarding this clonotype: Given the absence of the conserved phenylalanine or tryptophan at the CDR3 end, a read error is likely. The chain links TRBV11-2 to TRBJ2-7; a possible D gene is TRBD2 (5 bases). This CDR3 region has 13 residues. Germline CDR1 SGHAT, CDR2 FQNNGV. The CDR3 nucleotides are TGTGCCGGCAGCCTTACTAGGTTCTACGAGCAGTACATC. Translated, it gives CAGSLTRFYEQYI.